A selection of T cell receptor beta chains follows, all from one sample in a study of human T cells and chemical hapten exposure. TCRdb re-called the RACE reads with MiXCR, one entry per CDR3 protein. The profile shows around 45,000 distinct CDR3 sequences, roughly 4.5% of them singletons. Sequenced sample: whole blood. All receptors derive from a human donor in good health. Some clones in this sample may be carry-over from other donors' samples. CDR3s include the opening cysteine and the closing phenylalanine or tryptophan. The D gene is left open where the match is weak. A row's size may be missing; if present it is once, few, many or a size class.

J,size,D,V,CDR3,DNA
TRBJ1-5,many,.,TRBV20-1,CSVDSNQPQHF,TGCAGTGTGGATAGCAATCAGCCCCAGCATTTT
TRBJ2-5,few,.,TRBV21-1,CASRSTEETQYF,TGTGCCAGCCGCAGCACCGAAGAGACCCAGTACTTC
TRBJ1-2,many,TRBD1,TRBV7-8,CASSPRDSIVYGYTF,TGTGCCAGCAGCCCACGGGACAGTATAGTCTATGGCTACACCTTC
TRBJ1-4,.,.,TRBV18,CASSPRGLANEKLFF,TGTGCCAGCTCACCACGGGGGCTAGCTAATGAAAAACTGTTTTTT
TRBJ1-5,many,TRBD1,TRBV6-2/TRBV6-3,CASSFYFTGTGGLQPQHF,TGTGCCAGCAGTTTCTACTTTACCGGGACAGGGGGCCTTCAGCCCCAGCATTTT
TRBJ1-1,many,TRBD1,TRBV11-2,CASSLGGTGDSEAFF,TGTGCCAGCAGCTTAGGAGGGACAGGGGACTCTGAAGCTTTCTTT
TRBJ2-7,many,TRBD2,TRBV24-1,CATSDPGTSGGAYEQYF,TGTGCCACCAGTGATCCTGGGACTAGCGGGGGGGCCTACGAGCAGTACTTC
TRBJ2-3,.,.,TRBV7-2,CASSLQQGRSDTQYF,TGTGCCAGCAGCTTACAGCAGGGGAGGTCAGATACGCAGTATTTT
TRBJ2-1,.,.,TRBV5-1,CASSLALTRLERKFF,TGCGCCAGCAGCTTGGCCCTGACCCGTTTGGAGCGCAAGTTCTTC
TRBJ2-3,.,.,TRBV20-1,CSARSETDTQYF,TGCAGTGCTAGAAGCGAGACAGATACGCAGTATTTT
TRBJ2-5,few,.,TRBV12-3/TRBV12-4,CASRAGTRETQYF,TGTGCCAGCAGGGCCGGGACAAGGGAGACCCAGTACTTC
TRBJ1-1,many,.,TRBV11-2,CASSLQGEAFF,TGTGCCAGCAGCCTTCAAGGAGAAGCTTTCTTT
TRBJ2-5,many,.,TRBV2,CASSEAPSRPETQYF,TGTGCCAGCAGTGAAGCGCCCTCGAGGCCGGAGACCCAGTACTTC